Given below is one TCR beta chain in context. The data originate from a study of OX40 agonist ivuxolimab in advanced cancers. As for the study in general: Age averaged approximately 60 years (range about 23 to 85), and around 87% were male.

CDR3 length: 17 residues. V lost 4 bases, J lost 4 bases, and 9 bases stayed unmatched. Germline V lookup: CDR1 MDHEN, CDR2 SYDVKM. Profiled with immunoSEQ multiplex PCR; TCRdb holds only in-frame clones, not every one. Among tens of thousands of clones, over 80% were seen once, and the ten largest hold 5% to 6%. The V call is TRBV28, the J call TRBJ1-4, with 10 bases fitting TRBD1. The origin of this receptor is an adult with an advanced solid tumor such as melanoma, head and neck, liver or kidney cancer. Sequencing was performed on CD4+ or CD8+ T cells sorted from blood, taken in a trial of the OX40 agonist ivuxolimab. The CDR3 here is CASSSLTGGISNEKLFF. As DNA, the CDR3 is TGTGCCAGCAGTTCTTTGACAGGGGGCATTAGTAATGAAAAACTGTTTTTT.